Below are 3 T cell receptor beta chains sequenced from a single sample in a study of Ad26.COV2.S vaccination and SARS-CoV-2 variants. The data were produced by immunoSEQ multiplex PCR, yet TCRdb's version contains in-frame clones alone and is incomplete. The sample has hundreds of thousands of clones; roughly nine tenths are singletons. The treatment: around 19 received Ad26.COV2.S at low or high dose, single or two shots; 5 received placebo; per-sample allocation not given. The samples date from day 63 after the first vaccine or placebo injection. Specimen: peripheral blood, collected in a trial of Ad26.COV2.S vaccine versus placebo. The receptors were sampled from a person between 18 and 60 years old who received the Ad26.COV2.S COVID-19 vaccine or a placebo.

V gene TRBV4-1 combines with J gene TRBJ1-1; TRBD1 is a possible D gene (6 bases). V lost 0 bases, J lost 1 base, and 18 bases lay in between. From germline, CDR1 is MGHRA and CDR2 YSYEKL. The CDR3 has 18 amino acids. CDR3 DNA sequence: TGCGCCAGCAGCCAAGACGGGACACCAATTAACCCGAACACTGAAGCTTTCTTT. This translates into CASSQDGTPINPNTEAFF.

CDR3 sequence reads: CASSPRLGHGHGAFF. The CDR3 region has the DNA TGTGCCAGCAGCCCTCGACTAGGACACGGCCACGGAGCTTTCTTT. V usage is TRBV7-9 and J usage is TRBJ1-1; perhaps TRBD1 as D (5 bases). There are 15 residues in the CDR3. The germline V and J ends were trimmed by 5 bases and 10 bases, with 23 bases remaining between them. The germline CDR1 and CDR2 sequences are SEHNR and FQNEAQ (reference sequence).

The chain joins TRBV4-2 to TRBJ1-1; D uncertain. This CDR3 is built from 16 residues. Deletions cut 2 bases from V and 0 bases from J, with 13 bases between. Germline V lookup: CDR1 LGHNA, CDR2 YNFKEQ. CDR3 residues: CASSQRPQLMNTEAFF. The CDR3 nucleotides read TGTGCCAGCAGCCAACGTCCACAGCTCATGAACACTGAAGCTTTCTTT.